This is a list of T cell receptor beta chains from one sample in a study of PD-L1 blockade in urothelial cancer. Produced via immunoSEQ multiplex PCR; TCRdb's table is partial and in-frame only. There are tens of thousands of clones in the sample; less than 90% occur only once, and roughly 1.9% lies in the top ten. This specimen was PBMCs, taken around atezolizumab (anti-PD-L1) treatment. The source of these receptors is a man aged 55 to 70 with urothelial cancer. The CDR3 runs from the conserved cysteine through the conserved F or W. The D gene is left open where the match is weak. Rows may omit the clone size; those that give it use once, few, many or a size class.

j_call | v_call | clone_size | d_call | cdr3_aa | cdr3_nt
TRBJ1-1 | TRBV11-2 | few | NA | CASSFRGNTEAFF | TGTGCCAGCAGCTTCAGGGGGAACACTGAAGCTTTCTTT
TRBJ2-3 | TRBV5-1 | NA | TRBD1 | CASSSTGGSDTQYF | TGCGCCAGCAGCTCTACAGGGGGCTCAGATACGCAGTATTTT
TRBJ2-2 | TRBV19 | NA | TRBD1 | CASSPRDRNTGELFF | TGTGCCAGTAGCCCCCGGGACAGGAACACCGGGGAGCTGTTTTTT
TRBJ1-4 | TRBV30 | NA | TRBD1 | CAWSVPGQASGKLFF | TGTGCCTGGAGTGTCCCGGGACAGGCCAGTGGAAAACTGTTTTTT
TRBJ2-2 | TRBV21-1 | NA | NA | CASSKEVPGLNTGELFF | TGTGCCAGCAGCAAAGAAGTTCCGGGACTGAACACCGGGGAGCTGTTTTTT
TRBJ2-5 | TRBV5-4 | NA | TRBD1 | CASSLPGQGQETQYF | TGTGCCAGCAGCTTGCCGGGACAGGGACAAGAGACCCAGTACTTC
TRBJ2-4 | TRBV5-6 | NA | NA | CASSLAGVTLLAKNIQYF | TGTGCCAGCAGCTTGGCAGGGGTGACACTTCTAGCCAAAAACATTCAGTACTTC
TRBJ2-2 | TRBV21-1 | few | NA | CASSEDSPGGNGELFF | TGTGCCAGCAGCGAGGACTCTCCGGGAGGGAACGGGGAGCTGTTTTTT
TRBJ1-4 | TRBV15 | NA | NA | CATSRPGTGRGNEKLFF | TGTGCCACCAGCAGACCCGGGACCGGGAGGGGGAATGAAAAACTGTTTTTT
TRBJ2-3 | TRBV7-2 | once | TRBD1 | CASSNGNRGLSDTQYF | TGTGCCAGCAGCAATGGAAACAGGGGTCTTTCAGATACGCAGTATTTT
TRBJ2-7 | TRBV5-1 | NA | NA | CASSLGQDNYEQYF | TGCGCCAGCAGCTTGGGACAGGACAACTACGAGCAGTACTTC
TRBJ1-5 | TRBV7-9 | few | NA | CASSLDSRRHQPQHF | TGTGCCAGCAGCTTAGACAGCCGACGCCATCAGCCCCAGCATTTT
TRBJ1-2 | TRBV6-5 | NA | NA | CASSQRPPGEGYTF | TGTGCCAGCAGTCAACGGCCGCCCGGGGAAGGCTACACCTTC
TRBJ1-5 | TRBV5-1 | few | TRBD1 | CASSSGQGGNQPQHF | TGCGCCAGCAGCTCGGGACAGGGGGGAAATCAGCCCCAGCATTTT
TRBJ1-1 | TRBV5-1 | NA | TRBD1 | CASSFADRVGTEAFF | TGCGCCAGCAGCTTCGCCGACAGGGTGGGTACTGAAGCTTTCTTT
TRBJ2-5 | TRBV30 | NA | TRBD2 | CAWSVTSVRQETQYF | TGTGCCTGGAGTGTTACTAGCGTAAGACAAGAGACCCAGTACTTC
TRBJ2-7 | TRBV7-9 | NA | TRBD2 | CASSIKPSGIYF | TGTGCCAGCAGCATCAAACCTAGCGGGATTTACTTC
TRBJ2-1 | TRBV2 | NA | TRBD2 | CASSRSGDIYNEQFF | TGTGCCAGCAGTCGCAGCGGGGATATCTACAATGAGCAGTTCTTC
TRBJ1-3 | TRBV6-5 | NA | NA | CASSYFRADSGNTIYF | TGTGCCAGCAGTTACTTCAGGGCCGACTCTGGAAACACCATATATTTT
TRBJ2-5 | TRBV7-2 | once | TRBD2 | CASSPNGARGAQYF | TGTGCCAGCAGCCCGAACGGTGCCCGGGGGGCCCAGTACTTC
TRBJ2-2 | TRBV28 | NA | TRBD1 | CASSFRTGNPNTGELFF | TGTGCCAGCAGTTTCCGGACAGGGAACCCGAACACCGGGGAGCTGTTTTTT
TRBJ2-3 | TRBV5-1 | NA | TRBD2 | CASSEGLATSTDTQYF | TGCGCCAGCAGCGAAGGACTAGCCACTAGCACAGATACGCAGTATTTT
TRBJ2-7 | TRBV2 | NA | NA | CASVRRVRTYEQYF | TGTGCCAGCGTTAGGAGGGTGCGTACCTACGAGCAGTACTTC
TRBJ1-4 | TRBV30 | NA | TRBD1 | CAWSKGQGATNEKLFF | TGTGCCTGGAGTAAAGGGCAGGGGGCAACTAATGAAAAACTGTTTTTT
TRBJ2-5 | TRBV10-3 | NA | NA | CAISEFTGLETQYF | TGTGCCATCAGTGAGTTTACAGGGTTGGAGACCCAGTACTTC
TRBJ2-3 | TRBV10-2 | NA | TRBD2 | CASSPRGVTTDTQYF | TGCGCCAGCAGTCCCCGGGGGGTAACCACAGATACGCAGTATTTT
TRBJ2-5 | TRBV4-3 | NA | TRBD1 | CASSQEGGQGFETQYF | TGCGCCAGCAGCCAAGAAGGGGGACAGGGGTTCGAGACCCAGTACTTC
TRBJ2-7 | TRBV28 | few | TRBD2 | CASSLGTSPREQYF | TGTGCCAGCAGTTTAGGGACTAGCCCGCGGGAGCAGTACTTC
TRBJ2-7 | TRBV5-3 | NA | TRBD1 | CARSTHRDRGPYEQYF | TGTGCCAGAAGCACTCACCGGGACAGGGGACCCTACGAGCAGTACTTC
TRBJ2-3 | TRBV11-1 | NA | TRBD1 | CASSNRQGQSTDTQYF | TGTGCCAGCAGCAACCGACAGGGGCAGAGCACAGATACGCAGTATTTT
TRBJ1-5 | TRBV2 | few | NA | CASSSELRNQPQHF | TGTGCCAGCAGTTCCGAACTTCGCAATCAGCCCCAGCATTTT
TRBJ2-2 | TRBV18 | NA | NA | CASSPRVGANTGELFF | TGTGCCAGCTCACCCAGGGTTGGAGCGAACACCGGGGAGCTGTTTTTT
TRBJ1-1 | TRBV6-5 | NA | NA | CASMGGKLNTEAFF | TGTGCCAGCATGGGGGGGAAACTGAACACTGAAGCTTTCTTT
TRBJ2-1 | TRBV13 | once | TRBD2 | CASSTPTPGRESYNEQFF | TGTGCCAGCAGCACCCCGACCCCGGGGCGGGAGTCCTACAATGAGCAGTTCTTC
TRBJ1-1 | TRBV10-3 | once | NA | CAIRSREAEAFF | TGTGCCATCAGGTCCCGGGAGGCTGAAGCTTTCTTT
TRBJ1-1 | TRBV4-2 | NA | NA | CASSQIGDTEAFF | TGTGCCAGCAGCCAGATAGGGGACACTGAAGCTTTCTTT
TRBJ1-1 | TRBV27 | NA | NA | CASRPRQNTEAFF | TGTGCCAGCAGACCCCGACAGAACACTGAAGCTTTCTTT
TRBJ2-2 | TRBV5-1 | NA | TRBD2 | CASTGLAGGRNTGELFF | TGCGCCAGCACCGGACTAGCGGGGGGCCGAAACACCGGGGAGCTGTTTTTT
TRBJ2-4 | TRBV28 | NA | NA | CASSSVIGDIAKNIQYF | TGTGCCAGCAGCTCGGTCATAGGGGATATAGCCAAAAACATTCAGTACTTC
TRBJ2-7 | TRBV5-1 | NA | NA | CASSLDGGAYEQYF | TGCGCCAGCAGCTTGGATGGAGGGGCCTACGAGCAGTACTTC
TRBJ2-1 | TRBV2 | NA | TRBD2 | CASTGGRGSYNEQFF | TGTGCCAGCACCGGGGGGAGGGGTTCCTACAATGAGCAGTTCTTC